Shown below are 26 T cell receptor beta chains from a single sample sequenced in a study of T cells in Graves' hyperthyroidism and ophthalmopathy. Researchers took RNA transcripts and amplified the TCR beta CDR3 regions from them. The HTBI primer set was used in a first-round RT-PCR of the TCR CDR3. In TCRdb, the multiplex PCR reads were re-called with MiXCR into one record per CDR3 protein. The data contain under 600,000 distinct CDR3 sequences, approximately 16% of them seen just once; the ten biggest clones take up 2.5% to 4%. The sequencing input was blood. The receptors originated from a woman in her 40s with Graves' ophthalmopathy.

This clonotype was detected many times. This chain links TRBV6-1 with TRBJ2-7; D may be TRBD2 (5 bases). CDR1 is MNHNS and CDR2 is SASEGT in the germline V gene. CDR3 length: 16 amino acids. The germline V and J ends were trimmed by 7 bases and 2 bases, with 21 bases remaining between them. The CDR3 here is CASNSLTGSMTYEQYF. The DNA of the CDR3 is TGTGCCAGCAATTCATTGACTGGGAGCATGACCTACGAGCAGTACTTC.

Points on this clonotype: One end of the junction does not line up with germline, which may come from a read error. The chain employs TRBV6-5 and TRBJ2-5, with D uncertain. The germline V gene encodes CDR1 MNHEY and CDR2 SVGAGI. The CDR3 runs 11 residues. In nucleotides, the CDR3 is TGTGCCGGCAGTTGGCGTGGGACCCAGTACTTC. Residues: CAGSWRGTQYF.

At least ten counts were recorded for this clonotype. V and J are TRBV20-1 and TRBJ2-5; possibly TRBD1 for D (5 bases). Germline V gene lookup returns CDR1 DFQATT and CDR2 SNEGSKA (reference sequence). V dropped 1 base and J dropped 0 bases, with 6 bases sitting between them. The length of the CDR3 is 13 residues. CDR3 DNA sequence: TGCAGTGCTAGAGGGACAAACCAAGAGACCCAGTACTTC. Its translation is CSARGTNQETQYF.

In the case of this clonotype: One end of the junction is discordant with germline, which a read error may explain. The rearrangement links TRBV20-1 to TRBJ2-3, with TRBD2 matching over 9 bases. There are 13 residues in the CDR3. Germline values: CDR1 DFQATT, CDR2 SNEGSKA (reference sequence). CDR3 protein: CSARGGGAAPQYF. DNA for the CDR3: TGCAGCGCTAGAGGCGGGGGGGCCGCCCCGCAGTATTTT.

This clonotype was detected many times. DNA for the CDR3: TGTGCCAGCAGAAGTAGCGGGGGGGCCACAGATACGCAGTATTTT. Residues: CASRSSGGATDTQYF. The V and J genes are TRBV28 and TRBJ2-3; the match to TRBD2 covers 11 bases. The V segment lost 6 bases and the J segment 2 bases; nucleotides outside the gene matches: 4. Germline CDR1 reads MDHEN; CDR2 reads SYDVKM. This CDR3 is built from 15 residues.

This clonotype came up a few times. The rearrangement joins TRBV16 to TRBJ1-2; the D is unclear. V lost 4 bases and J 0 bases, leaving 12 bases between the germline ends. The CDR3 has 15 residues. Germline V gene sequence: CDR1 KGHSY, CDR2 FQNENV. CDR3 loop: CASSLLMTSNYGYTF. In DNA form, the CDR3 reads TGTGCCAGCAGCCTACTCATGACATCTAACTATGGCTACACCTTC.

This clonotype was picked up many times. The CDR3 DNA is TGTGCCAGCAGCCTCGGGAAATACACAGATACGCAGTATTTT. This sequence encodes CASSLGKYTDTQYF. The V gene is TRBV3-1, the J gene TRBJ2-3, with D possibly TRBD2 on 5 matching bases. Trimming pared 4 bases from V and 2 bases from J, leaving 10 bases between. In germline, CDR1 is LGHDT, CDR2 YNNKEL (reference sequence). There are 14 residues in the CDR3.

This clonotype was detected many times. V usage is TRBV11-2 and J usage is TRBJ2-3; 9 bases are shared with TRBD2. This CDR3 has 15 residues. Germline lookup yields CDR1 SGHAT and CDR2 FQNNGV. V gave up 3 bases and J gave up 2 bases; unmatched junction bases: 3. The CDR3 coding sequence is TGTGCCAGCAGCTTTTCTAGCGGGAACACAGATACGCAGTATTTT. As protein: CASSFSSGNTDTQYF.

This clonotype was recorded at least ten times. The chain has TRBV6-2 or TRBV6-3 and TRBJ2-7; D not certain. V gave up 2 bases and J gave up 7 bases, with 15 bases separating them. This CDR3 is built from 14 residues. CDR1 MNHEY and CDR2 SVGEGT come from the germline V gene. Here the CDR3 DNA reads TGTGCCAGCAGTTACGATGTCCAACTGGGTGAGCAGTACTTC. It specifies CASSYDVQLGEQYF.

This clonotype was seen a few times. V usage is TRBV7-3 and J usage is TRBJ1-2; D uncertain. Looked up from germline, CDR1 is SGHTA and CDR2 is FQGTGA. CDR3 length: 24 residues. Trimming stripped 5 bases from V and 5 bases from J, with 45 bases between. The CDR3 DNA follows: TGTGCCAGCAGCAACCAGGCCACGGTCTCGGGTAGTGGTCAGATGTCTCAGATGGGGTATGGCTACACCTTC. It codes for CASSNQATVSGSGQMSQMGYGYTF.

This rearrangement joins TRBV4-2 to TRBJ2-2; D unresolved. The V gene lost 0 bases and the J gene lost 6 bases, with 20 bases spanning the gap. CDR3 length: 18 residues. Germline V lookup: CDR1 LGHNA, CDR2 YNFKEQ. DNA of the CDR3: TGTGCCAGCAGCCAAGATCCGGCGGACCCCCGTACCGCCGGGGAGCTGTTTTTT. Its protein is CASSQDPADPRTAGELFF.

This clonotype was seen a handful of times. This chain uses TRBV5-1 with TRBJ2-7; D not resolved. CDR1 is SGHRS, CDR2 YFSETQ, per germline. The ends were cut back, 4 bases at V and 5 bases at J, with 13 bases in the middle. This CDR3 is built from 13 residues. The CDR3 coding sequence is TGCGCCAGCAGCACTGCCCCGGGCGACGAGCAGTACTTC. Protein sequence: CASSTAPGDEQYF.

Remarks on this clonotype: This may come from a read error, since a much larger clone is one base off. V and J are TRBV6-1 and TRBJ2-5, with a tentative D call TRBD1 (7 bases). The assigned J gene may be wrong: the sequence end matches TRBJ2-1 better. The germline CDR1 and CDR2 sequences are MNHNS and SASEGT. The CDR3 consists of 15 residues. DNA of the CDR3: TGTGCCAGCAGTAGCCTGACAGGGACGGGGGAGACCCAGTTCTTC. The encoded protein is CASSSLTGTGETQFF.

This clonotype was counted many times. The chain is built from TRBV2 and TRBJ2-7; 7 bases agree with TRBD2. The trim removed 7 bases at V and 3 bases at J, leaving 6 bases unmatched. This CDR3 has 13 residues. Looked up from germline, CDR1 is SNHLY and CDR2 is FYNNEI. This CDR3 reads CASKAGALYEQYF. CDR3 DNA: TGTGCCAGCAAGGCGGGAGCCCTCTACGAGCAGTACTTC.

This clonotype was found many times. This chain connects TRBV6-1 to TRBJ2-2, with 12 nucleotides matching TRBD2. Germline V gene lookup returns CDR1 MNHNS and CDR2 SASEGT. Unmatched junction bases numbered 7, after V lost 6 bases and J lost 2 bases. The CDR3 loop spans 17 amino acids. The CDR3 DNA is TGTGCCAGCAGCGGGGGACTAGCGGGTTTCAACACCGGGGAGCTGTTTTTT. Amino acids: CASSGGLAGFNTGELFF.

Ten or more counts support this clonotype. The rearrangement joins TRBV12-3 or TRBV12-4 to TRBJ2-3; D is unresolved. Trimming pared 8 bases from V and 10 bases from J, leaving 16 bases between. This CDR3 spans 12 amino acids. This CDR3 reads CASSSTIVSQYF. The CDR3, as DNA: TGTGCCAGCTCCTCTACTATTGTCTCGCAGTATTTT.

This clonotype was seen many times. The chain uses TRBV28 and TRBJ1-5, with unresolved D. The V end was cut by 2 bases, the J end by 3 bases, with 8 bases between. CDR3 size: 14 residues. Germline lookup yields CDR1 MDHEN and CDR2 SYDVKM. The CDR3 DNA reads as TGTGCCAGCAGTTTACCGGACCACAATCAGCCCCAGCATTTT. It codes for CASSLPDHNQPQHF. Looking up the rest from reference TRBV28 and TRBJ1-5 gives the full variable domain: DVKVTQSSRYLVKRTGEKVFLECVQDMDHENMFWYRQDPGLGLRLIYFSYDVKMKEKGDIPEGYSVSREKKERFSLILESASTNQTSMYLCASSLPDHNQPQHFGDGTRLSIL.

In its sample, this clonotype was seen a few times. The CDR3 reads CASSYSTTGTGAGTEAFF. The CDR3 region has the DNA TGTGCCAGCAGTTACTCGACGACCGGGACAGGAGCGGGGACTGAAGCTTTCTTT. The V call is TRBV6-6, the J call TRBJ1-1, with 8 bases aligning to TRBD1. Germline CDR1 and CDR2: MNHNY and SVGAGI (reference sequence). The CDR3 contains 18 residues. Germline trimming cut 0 bases from V and 5 bases from J; bases unmatched to any gene: 14.

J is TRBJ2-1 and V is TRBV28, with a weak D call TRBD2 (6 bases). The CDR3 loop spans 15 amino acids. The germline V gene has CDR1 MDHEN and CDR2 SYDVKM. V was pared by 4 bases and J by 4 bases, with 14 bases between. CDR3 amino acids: CASSSRLGRYNEQFF. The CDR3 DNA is TGTGCCAGCAGTTCCCGACTAGGGAGATACAATGAGCAGTTCTTC.

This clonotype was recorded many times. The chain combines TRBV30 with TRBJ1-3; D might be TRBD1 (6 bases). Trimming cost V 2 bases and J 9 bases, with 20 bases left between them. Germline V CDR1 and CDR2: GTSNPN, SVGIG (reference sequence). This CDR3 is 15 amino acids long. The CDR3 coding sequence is TGTGCCTGGAGTTCCCACGGGGGCGTAGGAGTCACCATATATTTT. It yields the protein CAWSSHGGVGVTIYF.

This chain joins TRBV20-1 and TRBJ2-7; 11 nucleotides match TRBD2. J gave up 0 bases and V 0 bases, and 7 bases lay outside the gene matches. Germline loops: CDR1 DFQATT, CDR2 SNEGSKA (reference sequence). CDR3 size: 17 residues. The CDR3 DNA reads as TGCAGTGCTAGAGACCCACTAGCGGGGGCCTCCTCCTACGAGCAGTACTTC. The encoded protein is CSARDPLAGASSYEQYF.

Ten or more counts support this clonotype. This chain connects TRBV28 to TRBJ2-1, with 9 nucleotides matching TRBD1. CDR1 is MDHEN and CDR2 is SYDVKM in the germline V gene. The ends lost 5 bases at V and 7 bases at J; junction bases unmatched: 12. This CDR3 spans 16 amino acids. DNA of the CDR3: TGTGCCAGCAGTCCAGCTGGGACAGGGAGAGGTAATGAGCAGTTCTTC. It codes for CASSPAGTGRGNEQFF.

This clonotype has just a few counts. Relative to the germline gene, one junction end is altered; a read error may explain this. Here the CDR3 reads CAGSLGLAGGTDTQYF. The CDR3 DNA reads TGTGCCGGCAGCTTAGGACTAGCGGGGGGCACAGATACGCAGTATTTT. This sequence joins TRBV7-9 and TRBJ2-3; 13 bases are a match to TRBD2. The germline gives CDR1 SEHNR, CDR2 FQNEAQ (reference sequence). There are 16 residues in the CDR3.

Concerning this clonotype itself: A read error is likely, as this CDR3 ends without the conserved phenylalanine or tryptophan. The CDR3 DNA reads TGCAGCGTTGAAGTGGCACGGGGGGACACTGAAGCTTTCCTT. It is translated as CSVEVARGDTEAFL. The chain is built from TRBV29-1 and TRBJ1-1; TRBD1 might be the D (5 bases). V dropped 1 base and J dropped 3 bases, with 12 bases sitting between them. This CDR3 spans 14 amino acids. Germline CDR1 and CDR2: SQVTM and ANQGSEA.

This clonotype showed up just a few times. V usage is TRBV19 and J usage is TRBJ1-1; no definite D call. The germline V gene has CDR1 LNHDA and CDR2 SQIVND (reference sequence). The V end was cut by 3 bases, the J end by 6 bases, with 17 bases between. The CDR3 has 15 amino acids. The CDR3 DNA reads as TGTGCCAGTAGTATGGAAACACTTTTCAGCGCTGAAGCTTTCTTT. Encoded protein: CASSMETLFSAEAFF.

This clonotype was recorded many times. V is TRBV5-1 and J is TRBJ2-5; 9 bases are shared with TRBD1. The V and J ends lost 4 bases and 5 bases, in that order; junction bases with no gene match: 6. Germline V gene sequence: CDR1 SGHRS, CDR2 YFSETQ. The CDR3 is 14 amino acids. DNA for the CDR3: TGCGCCAGCAGCGAGGGACAGGGCACGGAGACCCAGTACTTC. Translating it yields CASSEGQGTETQYF.